This T cell receptor beta chain was identified during a study of Graves' ophthalmopathy and Graves' hyperthyroidism. Study-level background: The collection of peripheral blood took place at initial diagnosis, before any treatment.

This CDR3 is 15 amino acids long. CDR1 and CDR2 from the germline V gene are MNHEY and SVGEGT. After removal of 6 bases from V and 4 bases from J, the junction contained 9 bases not matched to a gene. Active ophthalmopathy (CAS at least 3, NOSPECS at least 4), lasting under 3 months. Among the exclusions were patients with other autoimmune diseases, uncontrolled infections, pregnancy or lactation. The PBMCs originated from roughly 11 ml of fresh peripheral blood. The study amplified TCR beta CDR3 regions using RNA transcripts. The workflow started with a first-round RT-PCR run with HTBI primers and then moved on to a second-round multiplex PCR. TCRdb ran MiXCR on the multiplex PCR reads and lists one entry per CDR3 protein. The table records 170,000 or so distinct CDR3 sequences, approximately 40% of them present only once.

This clonotype was sampled from a woman aged 40 to 55 with Graves' ophthalmopathy. The J gene is TRBJ1-1, the V gene TRBV6-2 or TRBV6-3; 9 bases align to TRBD1. Sequencing input: peripheral blood. For the CDR3, the DNA is TGTGCCAGCAGCGAAACAGGGGGCGGCCGCACTGAAGCTTTCTTT. It encodes CASSETGGGRTEAFF.